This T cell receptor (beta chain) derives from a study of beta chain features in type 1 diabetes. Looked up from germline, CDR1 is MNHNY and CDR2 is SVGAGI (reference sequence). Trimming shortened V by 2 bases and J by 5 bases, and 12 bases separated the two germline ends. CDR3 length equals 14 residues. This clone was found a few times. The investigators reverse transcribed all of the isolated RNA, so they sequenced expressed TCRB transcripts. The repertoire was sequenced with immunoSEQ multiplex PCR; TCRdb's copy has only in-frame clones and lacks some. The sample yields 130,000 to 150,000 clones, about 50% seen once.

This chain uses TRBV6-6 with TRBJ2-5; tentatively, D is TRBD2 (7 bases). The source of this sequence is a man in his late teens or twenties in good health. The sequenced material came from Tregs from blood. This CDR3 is CASSYGGGWETQYF. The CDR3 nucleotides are TGTGCCAGCAGTTACGGGGGGGGCTGGGAGACCCAGTACTTC.